This record covers a single T cell receptor (beta chain). Looked up from germline, CDR1 is SGHAT and CDR2 is FQDESV (reference sequence). The CDR3 consists of 16 residues. With V trimmed by 1 base and J by 7 bases, 12 bases remained unmatched. TCRdb's copy holds only in-frame clones and misses some; the assay was immunoSEQ multiplex PCR. The data contain about 13,000 clones, about 76% of them singletons. This sample stems from a study of technical replicates of blood from a few donors. The sample was PBMCs. The chain combines TRBV11-1 with TRBJ2-7; TRBD2 matches 8 bases. The receptor's source is a human donor in good health. This chain's CDR3 is CASSLGAGVSGREQYF. The CDR3 nucleotides read TGTGCCAGCAGCTTAGGAGCGGGAGTTTCGGGGAGAGAGCAGTACTTC. Full variable domain (rest looked up from reference TRBV11-1 and TRBJ2-7): EAEVAQSPRYKITEKSQAVAFWCDPISGHATLYWYRQILGQGPELLVQFQDESVVDDSQLPKDRFSAERLKGVDSTLKIQPAELGDSAMYLCASSLGAGVSGREQYFGPGTRLTVT.